The 32 T cell receptor beta chains given below trace back to one sample, sequenced in a study of T cell responses to AZD1222 COVID-19 vaccine. TCRdb keeps only in-frame clones here, not all; method: immunoSEQ multiplex PCR. The sample includes 200,000 to 300,000 clones, 93% seen only once; the top ten take roughly 0.51%. Sequenced material: peripheral blood, taken on day 0 of AZD1222 vaccination. The receptors originated from an adult in good health.

This chain connects TRBV25-1 to TRBJ1-3; unclear D gene. The V end was cut by 7 bases, the J end by 0 bases, with 7 bases between. Per the germline V gene, CDR1 is MGHDK and CDR2 is SYGVNS. CDR3 length equals 13 residues. The CDR3 DNA sequence: TGTGCCAGCACCCCGGGCTCTGGAAACACCATATATTTT. Translating gives CASTPGSGNTIYF.

The gene calls are TRBV9 and TRBJ2-3; TRBD1 is a possible D gene (5 bases). The V and J ends lost 0 bases and 2 bases respectively, with 7 bases between them. This CDR3 comprises 14 residues. From germline, CDR1 is SGDLS and CDR2 YYNGEE. Written as DNA, the CDR3 is TGTGCCAGCAGCGTAGAGGACAACACAGATACGCAGTATTTT. Its protein is CASSVEDNTDTQYF.

This chain's CDR3 is CASSETVPLHF. The CDR3 region has the DNA TGTGCCAGCAGTGAAACGGTACCCCTCCACTTT. The chain joins TRBV6-1 to TRBJ1-6; unclear D gene. Between the trimmed V and J ends, which lost 2 bases and 12 bases, there was a span of 5 bases. The CDR3 runs 11 residues. Per the germline V gene, CDR1 is MNHNS and CDR2 is SASEGT.

V usage is TRBV7-9 and J usage is TRBJ1-1; maybe TRBD1 (6 bases). Trimming took off 2 bases at V and 1 base at J, with 11 bases between the two ends. CDR3 length equals 15 residues. In germline, CDR1 is SEHNR, CDR2 FQNEAQ (reference sequence). The chain's CDR3 is CASSLRGGQNTEAFF. The CDR3 region has the DNA TGTGCCAGCAGCTTAAGAGGGGGTCAGAACACTGAAGCTTTCTTT. Together with reference TRBV7-9 and TRBJ1-1, the CDR3 gives the full variable domain: DTGVSQNPRHKITKRGQNVTFRCDPISEHNRLYWYRQTLGQGPEFLTYFQNEAQLEKSRLLSDRFSAERPKGSFSTLEIQRTEQGDSAMYLCASSLRGGQNTEAFFGQGTRLTVV.

The rearrangement joins TRBV28 to TRBJ1-3, with a possible D match to TRBD1 (5 bases). In germline, CDR1 is MDHEN, CDR2 SYDVKM. The V end was cut by 6 bases, the J end by 4 bases, with 13 bases between. The CDR3 runs 14 residues. The CDR3 DNA reads TGTGCCAGCAGAGGGGCAGGGAGCGGAAACACCATATATTTT. It encodes CASRGAGSGNTIYF.

The CDR3 here is CASTSSRGAIQETQYF. CDR3 nucleotides: TGTGCCAGCACTTCCTCGAGGGGAGCCATCCAAGAGACCCAGTACTTC. The V and J genes are TRBV28 and TRBJ2-5, with D tentatively TRBD1 or TRBD2 (5 bases each). This CDR3 is built from 16 residues. The germline CDR1 and CDR2 sequences are MDHEN and SYDVKM. Trimming removed 7 bases at V and 1 base at J, with 19 bases between.

The rearrangement joins TRBV27 to TRBJ1-1; D is unresolved. The V gene lost 3 bases and the J gene lost 1 base, with 6 bases spanning the gap. Germline V lookup: CDR1 MNHEY, CDR2 SMNVEV (reference sequence). The CDR3 is made up of 13 amino acids. The CDR3 DNA follows: TGTGCCAGCAGTTTCCGGGGGAACACTGAAGCTTTCTTT. Translation gives CASSFRGNTEAFF.

The chain is built from TRBV6-2 or TRBV6-3 and TRBJ2-1; 10 bases fit TRBD2. The V and J ends lost 2 bases and 2 bases, in that order; junction bases with no gene match: 6. The germline CDR1 and CDR2 sequences are MNHEY and SVGEGT. The CDR3 has 17 residues. The CDR3 DNA reads as TGTGCCAGCAGTTACCCTCCTAGCGGGAGTCCCTACAATGAGCAGTTCTTC. The encoded protein is CASSYPPSGSPYNEQFF.

The chain is built from TRBV28 and TRBJ1-3; the D is unclear. With 3 bases removed from V and 0 bases from J, the gap between germline ends came to 15 bases. Germline V gene sequence: CDR1 MDHEN, CDR2 SYDVKM. The CDR3 is made up of 17 amino acids. CDR3 bases: TGTGCCAGCAGTTTTGGTACAGCCATCCTCTCTGGAAACACCATATATTTT. It yields the protein CASSFGTAILSGNTIYF.

This rearrangement joins TRBV11-2 to TRBJ1-1; D might be TRBD1 (6 bases). CDR3 length: 16 amino acids. With 1 base removed from V and 4 bases from J, the gap between germline ends came to 16 bases. The V gene's germline CDR1 is SGHAT and CDR2 FQNNGV. The DNA of the CDR3 is TGTGCCAGCAGCTTAGGGGGCGGGGGGCGGTCCACTGAAGCTTTCTTT. This encodes CASSLGGGGRSTEAFF.

The CDR3 reads CASSLRVPGELFF. The CDR3 nucleotides are TGTGCCAGCAGCTTACGAGTCCCCGGGGAGCTGTTTTTT. This sequence joins TRBV7-9 and TRBJ2-2; D is unresolved. V was shortened by 2 bases and J by 6 bases, with 7 bases between the two germline ends. Germline V gene sequence: CDR1 SEHNR, CDR2 FQNEAQ (reference sequence). The CDR3 has 13 residues.

This clone was observed once. Other DNA variants within this sample encode the same CDR3. The chain employs TRBV18 and TRBJ2-2; TRBD1 is a possible D gene (6 bases). V lost 6 bases and J lost 0, with 8 bases in between. This CDR3 contains 14 residues. Germline CDR1 is KGHSH and CDR2 is LQKENI. DNA for the CDR3: TGTGCCAGCTCCGGACAGCCGAACACCGGGGAGCTGTTTTTT. Residues: CASSGQPNTGELFF.

The chain has TRBV30 and TRBJ1-5; 7 bases are a match to TRBD1. The V segment lost 2 bases and the J segment 4 bases; nucleotides outside the gene matches: 11. The germline V gene encodes CDR1 GTSNPN and CDR2 SVGIG (reference sequence). This CDR3 is built from 16 residues. The CDR3 is CAWSKTRQGFNQPQHF. The CDR3 DNA sequence: TGTGCCTGGAGTAAAACTCGACAGGGCTTTAATCAGCCCCAGCATTTT.

This clone was recorded once. CDR3 loop: CASAPPGDLGSEQFF. Written as DNA, the CDR3 is TGTGCCAGCGCCCCCCCCGGGGATCTTGGGAGTGAGCAGTTCTTC. The chain employs TRBV5-6 and TRBJ2-1; D might be TRBD2 (5 bases). Germline V gene data show CDR1 as SGHDT and CDR2 as YYEEEE. Trimming stripped 7 bases from V and 9 bases from J, with 23 bases between. This CDR3 spans 15 amino acids.

V is TRBV19 and J is TRBJ2-3, with 8 bases that match TRBD2. Trimming took 5 bases from V and 2 from J; bases not matched to a gene: 9. This CDR3 has 16 amino acids. Germline loops: CDR1 LNHDA, CDR2 SQIVND (reference sequence). Here the CDR3 DNA reads TGTGCCAGTAGTCCAGGCGGCGGGGGGTACACAGATACGCAGTATTTT. It is translated as CASSPGGGGYTDTQYF.

The rearrangement uses TRBV5-1 and TRBJ2-3; 13 nucleotides agree with TRBD2. Germline loops: CDR1 SGHRS, CDR2 YFSETQ. The CDR3 covers 16 residues. With V trimmed by 3 bases and J by 2 bases, 3 bases remained unmatched. CDR3 bases: TGCGCCAGCAGCTCCGGGACTAGCGGGATCACAGATACGCAGTATTTT. This translates into CASSSGTSGITDTQYF.

This clone has only one observation. This sequence joins TRBV28 and TRBJ1-5, with D hard to call. V lost 6 bases and J 7 bases, leaving 16 bases between the germline ends. This CDR3 contains 14 residues. The germline gives CDR1 MDHEN, CDR2 SYDVKM. The CDR3, as DNA: TGTGCCAGCAGGATCCGGGCTGCGGAACAGCCCCAGCATTTT. Protein product: CASRIRAAEQPQHF.

The gene calls are TRBV5-1 and TRBJ1-6; 7 bases map to TRBD1. Germline CDR1 is SGHRS and CDR2 is YFSETQ. Losses at the gene ends were 2 bases for V and 7 bases for J; bases not matched to a gene: 12. The CDR3 has 17 amino acids. CDR3 sequence (DNA): TGCGCCAGCAGCTTAACGGTCATTTGGGACAGAAATTCACCCCTCCACTTT. It encodes CASSLTVIWDRNSPLHF.

Only a few counts were recorded for this clone. The rearrangement links TRBV11-2 to TRBJ1-1, with a tentative D call TRBD1 (5 bases). V lost 11 bases, J lost 5 bases, and 12 bases lay in between. This CDR3 is 11 amino acids long. Germline V lookup: CDR1 SGHAT, CDR2 FQNNGV. The CDR3 nucleotides are TGTGCCGGGGGACTAAAAACTGAAGCTTTCTTT. Protein product: CAGGLKTEAFF. Full variable domain (outside the CDR3, taken from reference TRBV11-2 and TRBJ1-1): EAGVAQSPRYKIIEKRQSVAFWCNPISGHATLYWYQQILGQGPKLLIQFQNNGVVDDSQLPKDRFSAERLKGVDSTLKIQPAKLEDSAVYLCAGGLKTEAFFGQGTRLTVV.

This chain joins TRBV9 and TRBJ2-3, with D perhaps matching TRBD2 (6 bases). The CDR3 contains 16 residues. Trimming took off 3 bases at V and 0 bases at J, with 14 bases between the two ends. The germline V gene encodes CDR1 SGDLS and CDR2 YYNGEE. Here the CDR3 reads CASSAGSGPSTDTQYF. As DNA, the CDR3 is TGTGCCAGCAGCGCCGGTAGCGGCCCCAGCACAGATACGCAGTATTTT.

The rearrangement joins TRBV7-8 to TRBJ1-6, with a weak D call TRBD1 (5 bases). This CDR3 is 16 amino acids long. Germline V gene lookup returns CDR1 SGHVS and CDR2 FQNEAQ. The V end lost 1 base, the J end lost 2 bases, and 9 bases lay between the germline ends. The CDR3 region has the DNA TGTGCCAGCAGCTTAGAACCCAGGGCCTATAATTCACCCCTCCACTTT. It specifies CASSLEPRAYNSPLHF. Variable domain in full (rest from reference TRBV7-8 and TRBJ1-6): GAGVSQSPRYKVAKRGQDVALRCDPISGHVSLFWYQQALGQGPEFLTYFQNEAQLDKSGLPSDRFFAERPEGSVSTLKIQRTQQEDSAVYLCASSLEPRAYNSPLHFGNGTRLTVT.

This chain connects TRBV18 to TRBJ2-3, with no clear D. This CDR3 is 13 amino acids long. CDR1 and CDR2 from the germline V gene are KGHSH and LQKENI. V was shortened by 5 bases and J by 8 bases, with 14 bases between the two germline ends. The CDR3 sequence: CASSSSFLGTQYF. CDR3 DNA sequence: TGTGCCAGCTCATCGAGCTTTCTCGGTACGCAGTATTTT.

The genes are TRBV11-2 and TRBJ1-1; D uncertain. CDR3 length: 16 amino acids. Germline V gene data show CDR1 as SGHAT and CDR2 as FQNNGV. V was shortened by 1 base and J by 1 base, with 13 bases between the two germline ends. CDR3 coding DNA: TGTGCCAGCAGCTTAGCGTTCTACTCCTCGAACACTGAAGCTTTCTTT. Translating it yields CASSLAFYSSNTEAFF.

This clone was picked up one time. The J gene is TRBJ2-1, the V gene TRBV3-1 (or the pseudogene TRBV3-2); D tentatively fits TRBD1 or TRBD2 (6 bases each). V lost 4 bases and J 5 bases, leaving 15 bases between the germline ends. Germline assignment: CDR1 LGHDT and CDR2 YNNKEL (reference sequence). This CDR3 has 15 residues. The CDR3 region is CASSLRGLPDNEQFF. CDR3 nucleotides: TGTGCCAGCAGCCTCCGGGGGCTCCCTGACAATGAGCAGTTCTTC.

V and J are TRBV3-1 (or the pseudogene TRBV3-2) and TRBJ1-2; 7 bases agree with TRBD1. CDR1 is LGHDT and CDR2 is YNNKEL in the germline V gene (reference sequence). After removal of 3 bases from V and 2 bases from J, the junction contained 6 bases not matched to a gene. The CDR3 consists of 15 residues. CDR3 DNA: TGTGCCAGCAGCCACGGGACAGCTTTAAACTATGGCTACACCTTC. It codes for CASSHGTALNYGYTF.

This chain uses TRBV19 with TRBJ2-2, with a tentative D call TRBD2 (5 bases). Germline CDR1 LNHDA, CDR2 SQIVND (reference sequence). The CDR3 totals 19 residues. The ends were cut back, 3 bases at V and 5 bases at J, with 25 bases in the middle. In nucleotides, the CDR3 is TGTGCCAGTAGTATCCCACCCCAGGCGTTACTAGTTTCGACCGGGGAGCTGTTTTTT. It encodes CASSIPPQALLVSTGELFF. The variable domain in full, with the rest retrieved from reference TRBV19 and TRBJ2-2, is DGGITQSPKYLFRKEGQNVTLSCEQNLNHDAMYWYRQDPGQGLRLIYYSQIVNDFQKGDIAEGYSVSREKKESFPLTVTSAQKNPTAFYLCASSIPPQALLVSTGELFFGEGSRLTVL.

This chain connects TRBV5-5 to TRBJ2-7; perhaps TRBD1 as D (6 bases). The CDR3 is 15 residues long. The germline V gene encodes CDR1 SGHKS and CDR2 YYEKEE (reference sequence). Trimming shortened V by 4 bases and J by 5 bases, and 19 bases separated the two germline ends. The CDR3 nucleotides are TGTGCCAGCAGCCAACTTGGTACAGGGAGCAACGAGCAGTACTTC. This translates into CASSQLGTGSNEQYF. Complete variable domain (other parts from reference TRBV5-5 and TRBJ2-7): DAGVTQSPTHLIKTRGQQVTLRCSPISGHKSVSWYQQVLGQGPQFIFQYYEKEERGRGNFPDRFSARQFPNYSSELNVNALLLGDSALYLCASSQLGTGSNEQYFGPGTRLTVT.

This sequence joins TRBV4-1 and TRBJ1-6; D perhaps matches TRBD1 (5 bases). Germline V gene lookup returns CDR1 MGHRA and CDR2 YSYEKL. CDR3 length: 16 amino acids. Trimming removed 5 bases from V and 6 bases from J, with 17 bases in between. The CDR3 DNA reads TGCGCCAGCAGCTCCCAGACAGCGGCCGTTAATTCACCCCTCCACTTT. It yields the protein CASSSQTAAVNSPLHF.

The chain links TRBV9 to TRBJ1-1; 9 bases map to TRBD1. In germline, CDR1 is SGDLS, CDR2 YYNGEE. The CDR3 totals 14 residues. The J segment lost 8 bases and the V segment lost 4 bases, leaving 9 bases of the junction unmatched. CDR3 sequence (DNA): TGTGCCAGCAGCCCTCCTATGGGGACAGGGGAAGCTTTCTTT. This codes for CASSPPMGTGEAFF.

The chain combines TRBV7-9 with TRBJ1-2; D might be TRBD1 (5 bases). Germline V lookup: CDR1 SEHNR, CDR2 FQNEAQ (reference sequence). The CDR3 covers 13 residues. V gave up 5 bases and J gave up 8 bases, with 15 bases separating them. The CDR3 coding sequence is TGTGCCAGCAGCCCAGTGGGGGGAGGAGGCTACACCTTC. The encoded protein is CASSPVGGGGYTF.

The chain uses TRBV7-9 and TRBJ2-2; 8 bases agree with TRBD1. The germline gives CDR1 SEHNR, CDR2 FQNEAQ (reference sequence). The CDR3 loop spans 15 amino acids. V lost 5 bases and J lost 6; bases outside the gene matches: 8. The CDR3 loop reads CASSPPTGGAGELFF. DNA for the CDR3: TGTGCCAGCAGCCCCCCTACAGGGGGAGCCGGGGAGCTGTTTTTT.

The rearrangement uses TRBV10-3 and TRBJ2-2, with a tentative D call TRBD1 (6 bases). The germline V and J ends were trimmed by 11 bases and 0 bases, with 10 bases remaining between them. Germline V CDR1 and CDR2: ENHRY, SYGVKD. This CDR3 is built from 13 residues. DNA of the CDR3: TGTGCCTCGGGACACGCGAACACCGGGGAGCTGTTTTTT. As protein: CASGHANTGELFF.